This is a list of T cell receptor beta chains from one sample in a study of cytomegalovirus exposure and HLA in healthy donors. Profiled with immunoSEQ multiplex PCR; TCRdb holds only in-frame clones, not every one. Of some 140,000 clones in the sample, around 80% were seen once. The sequenced sample consisted of PBMCs. These receptors were taken from a male donor in good health and CMV-seropositive. Each CDR3 is given with its conserved first and last residue. D genes are given only for firm matches. Clone sizes are given selectively: once, few, many, or a class where the clone is expanded.

size,D,length,J,V,DNA,CDR3
once,TRBD2,12,TRBJ2-5,TRBV29-1,TGCAGCGTCGTTAGCGGGGGAGAGACCCAGTACTTC,CSVVSGGETQYF
NA,NA,16,TRBJ1-6,TRBV7-9,TGTGCCAGCAGCTCCCCGAGCGGGGAAGATAATTCACCCCTCCACTTT,CASSSPSGEDNSPLHF
few,NA,16,TRBJ2-7,TRBV21-1,TGTGCCAGCAGCGAGCCGGGACACCTAATGTCCGGCGAGCAGTACTTC,CASSEPGHLMSGEQYF
NA,NA,14,TRBJ1-1,TRBV6-5,TGTGCCAGCAGTTTTCAAACAGGGTCGCCTGAAGCTTTCTTT,CASSFQTGSPEAFF
NA,NA,15,TRBJ2-7,TRBV7-9,TGTGCCAGCAGCTTATATGTAACAGAGCCCTACGAGCAGTACTTC,CASSLYVTEPYEQYF
NA,TRBD1,13,TRBJ1-2,TRBV27,TGTGCCAGCACTCAAGGGGGCGGCTATGGCTACACCTTC,CASTQGGGYGYTF
NA,NA,15,TRBJ1-5,TRBV9,TGTGCCAGCAGCGCAGGCGGACAGCTAAATCAGCCCCAGCATTTT,CASSAGGQLNQPQHF
NA,TRBD1,16,TRBJ1-3,TRBV5-1,TGCGCCAGCAGCTTGGAGACAGGGAGCTCTGGAAACACCATATATTTT,CASSLETGSSGNTIYF
few,NA,16,TRBJ2-7,TRBV13,TGTGCCAGCAGCCCGCAGGGGCGGGCCGGCTCCTACGAGCAGTACTTC,CASSPQGRAGSYEQYF
NA,TRBD1,15,TRBJ1-5,TRBV5-6,TGTGCCAGCAGCCCCGGGACAGCGGGCAATCAGCCCCAGCATTTT,CASSPGTAGNQPQHF
NA,TRBD1,14,TRBJ2-2,TRBV11-3,TGTGCCAGCAGCACTTGGACAGGGGCCGGGGAGCTGTTTTTT,CASSTWTGAGELFF
NA,NA,15,TRBJ1-4,TRBV5-1,TGCGCCAGCAGCTTGTTTGCCAGGGGTGATGAAAAACTGTTTTTT,CASSLFARGDEKLFF
NA,TRBD2,16,TRBJ2-5,TRBV6-5,TGTGCCAGCAGCTACAAGGGACTAGCGGGAGGTGGGACCCAGTACTTC,CASSYKGLAGGGTQYF
NA,TRBD2,17,TRBJ2-1,TRBV2,TGTGCCAGCAGTGAAGCGGGACTAGCGGGAGTCCTCAATGAGCAGTTCTTC,CASSEAGLAGVLNEQFF
NA,NA,15,TRBJ1-2,TRBV15,TGTGCCACCAGCAGAGATTTGGGGAGAGATTATGGCTACACCTTC,CATSRDLGRDYGYTF
NA,TRBD1,15,TRBJ1-1,TRBV18,TGTGCCAGCTCACCCCAGGGACAGGGGGCTTATGAAGCTTTCTTT,CASSPQGQGAYEAFF
NA,TRBD2,16,TRBJ2-1,TRBV7-8,TGTGCCAGCAGCTTCCGGACTAGCGGGCCCTACAATGAGCAGTTCTTC,CASSFRTSGPYNEQFF
NA,NA,17,TRBJ2-3,TRBV7-2,TGTGCCAGCAGCTTAGATGTGGGGGGGACAAGCACAGATACGCAGTATTTT,CASSLDVGGTSTDTQYF
NA,NA,14,TRBJ1-1,TRBV6-1,TGTGCCAGCAGTGAAATGTCAGGCGACGCTGAAGCTTTCTTT,CASSEMSGDAEAFF
once,TRBD1,18,TRBJ2-3,TRBV5-1,TGCGCCAGCAGCTTGAATTCCTTTGGAACAGGGGGCGCAGATACGCAGTATTTT,CASSLNSFGTGGADTQYF
NA,NA,14,TRBJ2-7,TRBV19,TGTGCCAGTAGTATCAGTACAGGGATCTACGAGCAGTACTTC,CASSISTGIYEQYF
few,TRBD1,16,TRBJ1-4,TRBV5-4,TGTGCCAGCAGCTTGGGATTGGGACAGGGGAGTGAAAAACTGTTTTTT,CASSLGLGQGSEKLFF
NA,TRBD2,15,TRBJ2-7,TRBV9,TGTGCCAGCAGCGTAGGACTAGCGGGGACCCACGAGCAGTACTTC,CASSVGLAGTHEQYF
NA,NA,11,TRBJ2-7,TRBV28,TGTGCCAGCAGTTTCTACTACGAGCAGTACTTC,CASSFYYEQYF
NA,TRBD1,13,TRBJ1-2,TRBV5-1,TGCGCCAGCAGCCGGGACAGGGGGCATGGCTACACCTTC,CASSRDRGHGYTF
once,NA,14,TRBJ2-7,TRBV7-6,TGTGCCAGCAGCTTAGGGAGGGGTTCCTACGAGCAGTACTTC,CASSLGRGSYEQYF
NA,NA,12,TRBJ2-7,TRBV28,TGTGCCAGCAGCCCTAGCCCTCGGGAGCAGTACTTC,CASSPSPREQYF
NA,NA,15,TRBJ1-1,TRBV4-1,TGCGCCAGCAGCCAAATGGTAACAATGAACACTGAAGCTTTCTTT,CASSQMVTMNTEAFF